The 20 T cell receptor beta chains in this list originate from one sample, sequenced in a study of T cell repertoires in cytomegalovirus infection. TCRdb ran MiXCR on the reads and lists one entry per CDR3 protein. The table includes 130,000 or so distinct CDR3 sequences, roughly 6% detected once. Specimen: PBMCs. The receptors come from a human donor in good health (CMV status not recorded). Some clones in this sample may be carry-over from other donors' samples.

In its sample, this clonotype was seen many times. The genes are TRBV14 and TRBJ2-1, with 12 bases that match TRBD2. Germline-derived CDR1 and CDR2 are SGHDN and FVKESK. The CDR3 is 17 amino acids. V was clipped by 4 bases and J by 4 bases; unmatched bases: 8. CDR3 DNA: TGTGCCAGCAGCCGAAGAGAGCTAGCGGGGGGGTACAATGAGCAGTTCTTC. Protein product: CASSRRELAGGYNEQFF.

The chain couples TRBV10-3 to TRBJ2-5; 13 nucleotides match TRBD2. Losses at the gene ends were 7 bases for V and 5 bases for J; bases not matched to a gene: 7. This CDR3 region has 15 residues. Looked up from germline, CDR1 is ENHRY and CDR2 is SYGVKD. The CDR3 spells CAIKTGLAGTETQYF. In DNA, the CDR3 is TGTGCCATCAAGACGGGACTAGCGGGGACGGAGACCCAGTACTTC.

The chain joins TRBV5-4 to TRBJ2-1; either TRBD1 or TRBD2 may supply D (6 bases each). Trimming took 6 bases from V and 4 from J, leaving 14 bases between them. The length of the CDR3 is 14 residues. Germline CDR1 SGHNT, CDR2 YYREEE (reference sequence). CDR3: CASKDGGRYNEQFF. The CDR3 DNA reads TGTGCCAGCAAAGACGGGGGCCGGTACAATGAGCAGTTCTTC.

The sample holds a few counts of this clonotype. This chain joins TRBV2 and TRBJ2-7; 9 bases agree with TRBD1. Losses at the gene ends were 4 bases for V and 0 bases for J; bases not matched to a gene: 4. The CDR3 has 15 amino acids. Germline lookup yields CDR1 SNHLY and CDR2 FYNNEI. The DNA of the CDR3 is TGTGCCAGCAGTGGGGGACAGGGCAGCTCCTACGAGCAGTACTTC. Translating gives CASSGGQGSSYEQYF. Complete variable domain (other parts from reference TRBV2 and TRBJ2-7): EPEVTQTPSHQVTQMGQEVILRCVPISNHLYFYWYRQILGQKVEFLVSFYNNEISEKSEIFDDQFSVERPDGSNFTLKIRSTKLEDSAMYFCASSGGQGSSYEQYFGPGTRLTVT.

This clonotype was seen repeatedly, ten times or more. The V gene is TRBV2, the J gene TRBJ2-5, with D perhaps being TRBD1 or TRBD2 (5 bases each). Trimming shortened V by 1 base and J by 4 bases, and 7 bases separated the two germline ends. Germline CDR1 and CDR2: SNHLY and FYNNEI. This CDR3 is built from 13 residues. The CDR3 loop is CASSEDGAETQYF. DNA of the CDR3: TGTGCCAGCAGTGAAGACGGGGCAGAGACCCAGTACTTC.

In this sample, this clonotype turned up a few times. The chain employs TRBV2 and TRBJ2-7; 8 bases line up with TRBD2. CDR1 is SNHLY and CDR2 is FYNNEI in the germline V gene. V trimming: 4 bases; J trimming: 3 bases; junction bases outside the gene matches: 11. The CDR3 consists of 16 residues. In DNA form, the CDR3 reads TGTGCCAGCAGTGCCCGCCGGCAGGGGACTAGCTACGAGCAGTACTTC. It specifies CASSARRQGTSYEQYF.

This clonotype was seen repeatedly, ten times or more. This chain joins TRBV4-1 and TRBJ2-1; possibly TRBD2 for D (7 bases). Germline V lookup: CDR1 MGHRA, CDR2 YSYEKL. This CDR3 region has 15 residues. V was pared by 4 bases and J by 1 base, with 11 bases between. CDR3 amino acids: CASSLGGGSYNEQFF. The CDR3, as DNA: TGCGCCAGCAGCCTAGGGGGAGGGTCCTACAATGAGCAGTTCTTC.

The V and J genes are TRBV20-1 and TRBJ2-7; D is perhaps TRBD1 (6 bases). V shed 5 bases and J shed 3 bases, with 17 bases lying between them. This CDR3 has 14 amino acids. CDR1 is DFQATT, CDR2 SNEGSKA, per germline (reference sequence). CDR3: CSAPRQSGDYEQYF. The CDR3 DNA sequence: TGCAGTGCTCCAAGACAGTCAGGGGACTACGAGCAGTACTTC.

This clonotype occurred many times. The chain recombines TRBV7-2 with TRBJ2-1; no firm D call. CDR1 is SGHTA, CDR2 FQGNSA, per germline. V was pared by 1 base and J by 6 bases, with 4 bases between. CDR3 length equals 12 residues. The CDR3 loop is CASSLGVNEQFF. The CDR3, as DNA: TGTGCCAGCAGCTTAGGAGTCAATGAGCAGTTCTTC.

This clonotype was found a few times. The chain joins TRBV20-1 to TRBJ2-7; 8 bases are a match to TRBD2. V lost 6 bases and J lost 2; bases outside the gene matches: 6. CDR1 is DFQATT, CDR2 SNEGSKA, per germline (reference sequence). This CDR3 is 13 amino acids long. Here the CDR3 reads CSAPGGGAYEQYF. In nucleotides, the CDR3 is TGCAGTGCCCCGGGGGGGGGAGCCTACGAGCAGTACTTC.

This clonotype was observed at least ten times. The CDR3 sequence: CASSPGQAQTQYF. The CDR3, as DNA: TGTGCCAGCAGCCCGGGACAGGCACAGACCCAGTACTTC. The chain couples TRBV7-2 to TRBJ2-5; 8 bases fit TRBD1. This CDR3 has 13 residues. Trimming at V came to 5 bases and at J to 6 bases, leaving 5 bases not matched to a gene. Per the germline V gene, CDR1 is SGHTA and CDR2 is FQGNSA.

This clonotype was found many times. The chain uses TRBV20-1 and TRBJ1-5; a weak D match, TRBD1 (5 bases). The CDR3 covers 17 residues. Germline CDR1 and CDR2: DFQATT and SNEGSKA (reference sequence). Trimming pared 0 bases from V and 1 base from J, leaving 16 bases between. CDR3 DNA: TGCAGTGCTAGAGATGGCCCAGGGTGGGTCAGCAATCAGCCCCAGCATTTT. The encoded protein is CSARDGPGWVSNQPQHF.

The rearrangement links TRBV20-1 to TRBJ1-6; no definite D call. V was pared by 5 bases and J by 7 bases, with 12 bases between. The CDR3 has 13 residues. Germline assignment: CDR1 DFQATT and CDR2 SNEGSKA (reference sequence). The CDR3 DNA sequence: TGCAGTGCTGGAGGTATGAGGAATTCACCCCTCCACTTT. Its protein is CSAGGMRNSPLHF.

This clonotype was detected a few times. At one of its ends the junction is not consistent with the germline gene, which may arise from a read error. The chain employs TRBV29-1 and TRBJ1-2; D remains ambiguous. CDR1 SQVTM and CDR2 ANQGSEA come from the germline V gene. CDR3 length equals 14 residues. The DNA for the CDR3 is TGCAGCGTCGAAGCCGCCACAAGTAACTATGGCTACACCTTC. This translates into CSVEAATSNYGYTF.

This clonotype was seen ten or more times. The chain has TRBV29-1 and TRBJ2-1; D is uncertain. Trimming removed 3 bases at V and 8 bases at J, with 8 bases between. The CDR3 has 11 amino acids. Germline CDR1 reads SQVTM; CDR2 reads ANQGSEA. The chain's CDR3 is CSVEMADEQFF. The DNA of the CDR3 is TGCAGCGTTGAGATGGCAGATGAGCAGTTCTTC.

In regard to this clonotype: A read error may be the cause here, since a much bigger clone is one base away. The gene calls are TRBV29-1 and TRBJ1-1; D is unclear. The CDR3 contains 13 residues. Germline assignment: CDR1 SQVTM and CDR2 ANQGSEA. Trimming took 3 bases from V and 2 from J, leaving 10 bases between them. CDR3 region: CSVDLQANTEAFF. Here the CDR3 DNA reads TGCAGCGTTGATCTTCAGGCCAACACTGAAGCTTTCTTT.

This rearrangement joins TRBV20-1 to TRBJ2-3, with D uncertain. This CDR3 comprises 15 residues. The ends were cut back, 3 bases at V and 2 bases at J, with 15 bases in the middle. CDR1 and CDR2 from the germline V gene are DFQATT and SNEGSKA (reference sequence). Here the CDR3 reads CSASLGNGLTDTQYF. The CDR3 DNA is TGCAGTGCTAGTCTGGGCAACGGGCTCACAGATACGCAGTATTTT.

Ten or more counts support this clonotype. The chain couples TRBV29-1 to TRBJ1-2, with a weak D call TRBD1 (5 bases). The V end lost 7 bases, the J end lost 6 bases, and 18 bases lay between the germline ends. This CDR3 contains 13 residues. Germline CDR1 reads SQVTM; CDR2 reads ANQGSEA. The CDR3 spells CSAGGSGFDGYTF. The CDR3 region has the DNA TGCAGCGCCGGGGGGAGTGGATTCGATGGCTACACCTTC.

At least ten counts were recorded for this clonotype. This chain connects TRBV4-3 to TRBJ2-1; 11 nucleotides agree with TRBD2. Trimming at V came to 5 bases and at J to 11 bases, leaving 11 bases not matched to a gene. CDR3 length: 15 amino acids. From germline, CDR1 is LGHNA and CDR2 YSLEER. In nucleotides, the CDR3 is TGCGCCAGCAGCGTGGGTAGTAGCGGGGGGGCCAAGCAGTTCTTC. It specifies CASSVGSSGGAKQFF.

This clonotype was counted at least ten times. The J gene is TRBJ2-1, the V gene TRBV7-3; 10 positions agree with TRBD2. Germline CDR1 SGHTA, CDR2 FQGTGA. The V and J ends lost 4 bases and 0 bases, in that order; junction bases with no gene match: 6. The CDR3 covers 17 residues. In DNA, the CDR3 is TGTGCCAGCAGCTCCCGTAGCGGGGGGTCCTCCTACAATGAGCAGTTCTTC. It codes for CASSSRSGGSSYNEQFF.